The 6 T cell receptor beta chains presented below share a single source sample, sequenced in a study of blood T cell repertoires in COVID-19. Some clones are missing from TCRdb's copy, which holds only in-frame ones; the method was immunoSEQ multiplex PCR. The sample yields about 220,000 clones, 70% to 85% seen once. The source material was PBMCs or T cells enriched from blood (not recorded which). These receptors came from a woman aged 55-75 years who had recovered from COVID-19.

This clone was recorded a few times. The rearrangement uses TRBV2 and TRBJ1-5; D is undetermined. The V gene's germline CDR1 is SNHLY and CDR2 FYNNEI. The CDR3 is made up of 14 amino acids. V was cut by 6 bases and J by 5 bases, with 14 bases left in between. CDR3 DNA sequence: TGTGCCAGCAGGGTGGAGGGAGGATATCAGCCCCAGCATTTT. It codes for CASRVEGGYQPQHF.

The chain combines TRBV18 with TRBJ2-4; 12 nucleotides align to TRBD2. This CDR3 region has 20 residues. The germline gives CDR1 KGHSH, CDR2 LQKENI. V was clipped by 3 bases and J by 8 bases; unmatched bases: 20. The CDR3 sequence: CASSPIPHRGLAGSSDIQYF. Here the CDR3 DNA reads TGTGCCAGCTCACCGATTCCACATAGAGGACTAGCGGGGTCTAGTGACATTCAGTACTTC. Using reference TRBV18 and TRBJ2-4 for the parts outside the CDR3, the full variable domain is NAGVMQNPRHLVRRRGQEARLRCSPMKGHSHVYWYRQLPEEGLKFMVYLQKENIIDESGMPKERFSAEFPKEGPSILRIQQVVRGDSAAYFCASSPIPHRGLAGSSDIQYFGAGTRLSVL.

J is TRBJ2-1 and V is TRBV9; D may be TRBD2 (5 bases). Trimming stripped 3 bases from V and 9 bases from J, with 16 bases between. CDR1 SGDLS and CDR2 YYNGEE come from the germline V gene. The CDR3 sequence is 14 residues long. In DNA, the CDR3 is TGTGCCAGCAGCGCCCCCCCGGAGGCGGCTGAGCAGTTCTTC. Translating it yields CASSAPPEAAEQFF.

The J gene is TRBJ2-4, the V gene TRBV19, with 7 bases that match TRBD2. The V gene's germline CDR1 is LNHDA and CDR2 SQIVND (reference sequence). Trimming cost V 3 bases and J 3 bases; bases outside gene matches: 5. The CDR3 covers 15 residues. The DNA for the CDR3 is TGTGCCAGTAGTATTCCTAGCGGTAGCAAAAACATTCAGTACTTC. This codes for CASSIPSGSKNIQYF.

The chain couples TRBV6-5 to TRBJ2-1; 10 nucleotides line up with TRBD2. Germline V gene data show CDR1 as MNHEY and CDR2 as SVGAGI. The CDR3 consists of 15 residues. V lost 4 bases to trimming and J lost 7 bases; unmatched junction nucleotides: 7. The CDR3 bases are TGTGCCAGCAGTTTGAAGCGGGGGGGTATAAATGAGCAGTTCTTC. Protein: CASSLKRGGINEQFF.

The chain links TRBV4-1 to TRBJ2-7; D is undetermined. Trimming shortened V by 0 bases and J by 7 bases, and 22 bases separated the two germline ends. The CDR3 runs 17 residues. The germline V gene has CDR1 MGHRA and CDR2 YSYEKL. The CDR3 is CASSQDASLERQREQYF. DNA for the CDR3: TGCGCCAGCAGCCAAGATGCGTCTCTGGAGCGCCAACGGGAGCAGTACTTC.